Listed here are 7 T cell receptor beta chains from one sample, sequenced in a study of blood T cell repertoires in COVID-19. Clones were sequenced by immunoSEQ multiplex PCR, and TCRdb holds only the in-frame ones, with some missing. Seen here are 95,000 to 150,000 clones, 88% observed once, and the top ten hold approximately 8.1%. The sample consisted of peripheral blood. The receptors were sampled from a man over 45 with acute or convalescent COVID-19.

The chain couples TRBV6-5 to TRBJ2-3, with a weak D call TRBD2 (5 bases). The V gene's germline CDR1 is MNHEY and CDR2 SVGAGI. This CDR3 comprises 14 residues. The V and J ends lost 7 bases and 0 bases respectively, with 11 bases between them. The CDR3 region has the DNA TGTGCCAGCACTAGCAGTACTAGCACAGATACGCAGTATTTT. Its translation is CASTSSTSTDTQYF.

For the CDR3, the DNA is TGTGCCAGCAGCTTAACGCAGGGGGCCTCTTATGGCTACACCTTC. Protein product: CASSLTQGASYGYTF. The chain links TRBV7-2 to TRBJ1-2, with 8 bases that match TRBD1. Germline CDR1 reads SGHTA; CDR2 reads FQGNSA. The CDR3 spans 15 residues. Trimming cost V 2 bases and J 5 bases; bases outside gene matches: 7.

V gene TRBV29-1 combines with J gene TRBJ2-1; D remains ambiguous. The CDR3 runs 14 residues. Trimming stripped 3 bases from V and 8 bases from J, with 17 bases between. Germline V lookup: CDR1 SQVTM, CDR2 ANQGSEA. The DNA for the CDR3 is TGCAGCGTTGACCAGACCGTGGAACGGGATGAGCAGTTCTTC. This codes for CSVDQTVERDEQFF.

This rearrangement joins TRBV6-5 to TRBJ2-7; D possibly corresponds to TRBD1 (5 bases). V lost 8 bases, J lost 0 bases, and 11 bases lay in between. Germline CDR1 is MNHEY and CDR2 is SVGAGI. This CDR3 is built from 13 residues. CDR3 sequence reads: CASLDGHSYEQYF. In nucleotides, the CDR3 is TGTGCCAGCCTCGACGGACACTCCTACGAGCAGTACTTC.

The V gene is TRBV6-4, the J gene TRBJ2-2, with 9 bases matching TRBD2. This CDR3 contains 16 residues. Per the germline V gene, CDR1 is MRHNA and CDR2 is SNTAGT. Unmatched junction bases numbered 9, after V lost 9 bases and J lost 1 base. Here the CDR3 reads CARTLRAGGNTGELFF. In DNA form, the CDR3 reads TGTGCCAGGACCCTCAGAGCGGGAGGGAACACCGGGGAGCTGTTTTTT.

The chain has TRBV2 and TRBJ1-5; possibly TRBD1 for D (6 bases). CDR1 and CDR2 from the germline V gene are SNHLY and FYNNEI. The CDR3 extends over 17 amino acids. Trimming cost V 0 bases and J 2 bases, with 14 bases left between them. The CDR3 sequence is CASSEAGRGVGNQPQHF. Written as DNA, the CDR3 is TGTGCCAGCAGTGAAGCGGGCAGGGGTGTAGGCAATCAGCCCCAGCATTTT.

This rearrangement joins TRBV27 to TRBJ2-7; perhaps TRBD2 as D (5 bases). CDR3 length: 14 residues. The V end lost 8 bases, the J end lost 6 bases, and 20 bases lay between the germline ends. Germline CDR1 is MNHEY and CDR2 is SMNVEV (reference sequence). This chain's CDR3 is CASSHGVTAFEQYF. CDR3 DNA: TGTGCCAGCTCCCACGGGGTTACAGCGTTCGAGCAGTACTTC.